The 10 T cell receptor beta chains reported below all come from one sample, sequenced in a study of siplizumab effects on memory and regulatory T cells. Assay: immunoSEQ multiplex PCR; the TCRdb copy retains only in-frame clones and omits some. The sample lists roughly 120,000 clones, around 94% occurring once. The specimen sequenced was non-Treg CD4+ T cells sorted from blood. The receptors come from a human donor in good health.

The chain combines TRBV5-8 with TRBJ2-7, with 7 bases identical to TRBD1. Germline assignment: CDR1 SGHTS and CDR2 YDEGEE. The length of the CDR3 is 13 residues. The J segment lost 4 bases and the V segment lost 2 bases, leaving 3 bases of the junction unmatched. Written as DNA, the CDR3 is TGTGCCAGCAGCTTCTACAGGGGTTACGAGCAGTACTTC. It is translated as CASSFYRGYEQYF.

Only one count was recorded for this clone. The J gene is TRBJ2-7, the V gene TRBV2, with TRBD2 as a possible D gene (6 bases). V lost 7 bases and J lost 4, with 17 bases in between. This CDR3 has 14 amino acids. Germline loops: CDR1 SNHLY, CDR2 FYNNEI. CDR3 in amino acids: CASNPGRGVYEQYF. The CDR3 nucleotides are TGTGCCAGCAATCCCGGGCGGGGAGTGTACGAGCAGTACTTC.

CDR3 sequence: CASSSINRVSGANVLTF. The CDR3 nucleotides read TGTGCCAGCTCATCGATTAACAGGGTGTCTGGGGCCAACGTCCTGACTTTC. The chain links TRBV18 to TRBJ2-6; perhaps TRBD1 as D (6 bases). Germline assignment: CDR1 KGHSH and CDR2 LQKENI. V gave up 5 bases and J gave up 1 base, with 15 bases separating them. This CDR3 comprises 17 residues.

This clone showed up just a few times. V and J are TRBV27 and TRBJ2-7; D is ambiguous. Trimming shortened V by 5 bases and J by 6 bases, and 17 bases separated the two germline ends. The CDR3 is 14 residues long. Per the germline V gene, CDR1 is MNHEY and CDR2 is SMNVEV (reference sequence). CDR3 residues: CASSPQALLSEQYF. The DNA of the CDR3 is TGTGCCAGCAGTCCCCAAGCCCTACTAAGCGAGCAGTACTTC.

The rearrangement joins TRBV29-1 to TRBJ2-7; D is unresolved. CDR1 and CDR2 (germline): SQVTM, ANQGSEA. Trimming shortened V by 6 bases and J by 0 bases, and 15 bases separated the two germline ends. The CDR3 loop spans 14 amino acids. The CDR3 bases are TGCAGCGTAAACGGGCAGTCGAGCTCCTACGAGCAGTACTTC. Amino acids: CSVNGQSSSYEQYF.

This chain links TRBV9 with TRBJ1-4; D perhaps matches TRBD1 (6 bases). The CDR3 spans 15 residues. Germline values: CDR1 SGDLS, CDR2 YYNGEE. V dropped 3 bases and J dropped 6 bases, with 15 bases sitting between them. The CDR3 nucleotides read TGTGCCAGCAGCGCTCAGACAGGAAGGGATGAAAAACTGTTTTTT. It yields the protein CASSAQTGRDEKLFF.

The chain joins TRBV9 to TRBJ2-3; D remains unclear. V lost 3 bases, J lost 2 bases, and 4 bases lay in between. The CDR3 extends over 12 amino acids. Germline values: CDR1 SGDLS, CDR2 YYNGEE. This CDR3 reads CASSALTDTQYF. The CDR3, as DNA: TGTGCCAGCAGCGCCCTCACAGATACGCAGTATTTT.

The V gene is TRBV30, the J gene TRBJ1-1; D call uncertain. Trimming stripped 4 bases from V and 1 base from J, with 13 bases between. Germline V lookup: CDR1 GTSNPN, CDR2 SVGIG (reference sequence). The CDR3 totals 14 residues. The CDR3 sequence is CAWTRASPNTEAFF. CDR3 DNA sequence: TGTGCCTGGACCCGGGCCTCCCCGAACACTGAAGCTTTCTTT.

The chain links TRBV30 to TRBJ2-7, with 14 bases identical to TRBD2. J gave up 6 bases and V 1 base, and 5 bases lay outside the gene matches. The CDR3 runs 15 residues. In germline, CDR1 is GTSNPN, CDR2 SVGIG (reference sequence). The CDR3 DNA follows: TGTGCCTGGAGTGAGGGACTAGCGGGAGTCTCCGAGCAGTACTTC. Its protein is CAWSEGLAGVSEQYF.

V usage is TRBV30 and J usage is TRBJ1-2; no clear D gene. Germline V gives CDR1 GTSNPN, CDR2 SVGIG (reference sequence). The germline V and J ends were trimmed by 5 bases and 6 bases, with 16 bases remaining between them. CDR3 length: 13 amino acids. In DNA, the CDR3 is TGTGCCTGGGACCCGAGCGGGGTTGATGGCTACACCTTC. Amino acid sequence: CAWDPSGVDGYTF.